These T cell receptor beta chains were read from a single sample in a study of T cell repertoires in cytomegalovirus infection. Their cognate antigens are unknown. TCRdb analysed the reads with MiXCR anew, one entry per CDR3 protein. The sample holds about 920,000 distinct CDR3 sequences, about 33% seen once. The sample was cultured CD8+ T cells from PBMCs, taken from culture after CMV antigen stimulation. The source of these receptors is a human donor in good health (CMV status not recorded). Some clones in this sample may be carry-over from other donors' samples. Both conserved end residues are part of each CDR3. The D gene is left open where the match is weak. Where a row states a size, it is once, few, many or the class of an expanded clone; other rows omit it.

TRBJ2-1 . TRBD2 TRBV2 CASSGLAGASRAYNEQFF TGTGCCAGCTCGGGACTAGCGGGGGCCAGCAGGGCCTACAATGAGCAGTTCTTC
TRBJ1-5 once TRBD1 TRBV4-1 CASSQDLGQGRAQHF TGCGCCAGCAGCCAAGATTTGGGACAGGGGAGGGCCCAGCATTTT
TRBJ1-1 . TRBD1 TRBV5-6 CASSLPDRGTEAFF TGTGCCAGCAGCCTACCGGACAGGGGGACTGAAGCTTTCTTT
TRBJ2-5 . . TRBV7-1 CAAAGPETQYF TGTGCGGCGGCGGGTCCTGAGACCCAGTACTTC
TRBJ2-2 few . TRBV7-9 CASIQGTVNTGELFF TGTGCCAGCATCCAGGGAACCGTGAACACCGGGGAGCTGTTTTTT
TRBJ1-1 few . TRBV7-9 CASSLAHLSTANTEAFF TGTGCCAGCAGCTTAGCGCATCTGTCTACAGCGAACACTGAAGCTTTCTTT
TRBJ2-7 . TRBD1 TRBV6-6 CASSSPTNPQGDEQYF TGTGCCAGCAGTTCTCCCACAAATCCACAGGGGGACGAGCAGTACTTC
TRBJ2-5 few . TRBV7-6 CASSLSSLWETQYF TGTGCCAGCAGCTTATCTTCCCTATGGGAGACCCAGTACTTC
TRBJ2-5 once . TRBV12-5 CASGHQGPQETQYF TGTGCTAGTGGTCACCAAGGTCCCCAAGAGACCCAGTACTTC
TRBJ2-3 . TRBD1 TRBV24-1 CATSDRDSYSIDTQYF TGTGCCACCAGTGACCGGGACAGCTACTCCATAGATACGCAGTATTTT
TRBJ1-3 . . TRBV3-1 CASSPLPGSGNTIYF TGTGCCAGCAGCCCTCTACCGGGCTCTGGAAACACCATATATTTT
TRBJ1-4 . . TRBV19 CASSILPGTTTNEKLFF TGTGCCAGTAGTATTCTACCCGGGACAACAACTAATGAAAAACTGTTTTTT
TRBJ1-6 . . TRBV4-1 CASSQVIGRALHF TGCGCCAGCAGCCAAGTTATCGGGAGGGCCCTCCACTTT
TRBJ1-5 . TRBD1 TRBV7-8 CASSTGVPVSNQPQHF TGTGCCAGCAGCACAGGGGTCCCGGTAAGCAATCAGCCCCAGCATTTT
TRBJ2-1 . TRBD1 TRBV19 CASSIEQGVGSYNEQFF TGTGCCAGTAGTATAGAACAGGGGGTCGGGTCCTACAATGAGCAGTTCTTC
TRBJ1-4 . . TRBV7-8 CASSPEGQDEKLFF TGTGCCAGCAGCCCAGAGGGGCAGGATGAAAAACTGTTTTTT
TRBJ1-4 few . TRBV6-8 CASSYSQATNEKLFF TGTGCCAGCAGTTACTCGCAGGCAACTAATGAAAAACTGTTTTTT
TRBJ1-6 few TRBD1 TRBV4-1 CASSQGETGDFEPLHF TGCGCCAGCAGCCAAGGCGAGACAGGGGACTTCGAACCCCTCCACTTT
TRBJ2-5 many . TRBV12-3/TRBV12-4 CASSSSHRNQETQYF TGTGCCAGCAGTTCCTCCCACAGAAACCAAGAGACCCAGTACTTC
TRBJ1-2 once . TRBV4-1 CASSQEATGAGRIHPNYGYTF TGCGCCAGCAGCCAAGAGGCGACCGGGGCTGGCAGGATTCACCCGAACTATGGCTACACCTTC
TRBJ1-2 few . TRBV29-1 CSVEAPDPNYGYTF TGCAGCGTTGAGGCCCCGGACCCCAACTATGGCTACACCTTC
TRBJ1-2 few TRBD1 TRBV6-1 CASNHQGAEGYTF TGTGCCAGCAATCATCAGGGGGCAGAGGGCTACACCTTC
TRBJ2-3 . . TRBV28 CASSPDRRRGTDTQYF TGTGCCAGCAGTCCGGACCGCCGACGAGGGACAGATACGCAGTATTTT
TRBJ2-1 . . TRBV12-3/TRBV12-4 CASGKRIGASYNEQFF TGTGCCAGCGGGAAGAGGATAGGGGCCTCCTACAATGAGCAGTTCTTC
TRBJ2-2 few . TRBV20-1 CSASVTRPPIGTGELFF TGCAGTGCTAGCGTTACCCGACCACCTATCGGCACCGGGGAGCTGTTTTTT
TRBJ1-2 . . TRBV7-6 CASSLGGLDYGYTF TGTGCCAGCAGCTTGGGGGGCTTGGACTATGGCTACACCTTC
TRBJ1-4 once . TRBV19 CASRNPQGEKLFF TGTGCCAGTAGGAACCCACAGGGTGAAAAACTGTTTTTT
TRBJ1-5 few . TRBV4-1 CASSPLSGGRQPQHF TGCGCCAGCAGCCCTCTAAGCGGGGGCAGGCAGCCCCAGCATTTT
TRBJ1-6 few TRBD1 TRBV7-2 CASSQSKTGYSPLHF TGTGCCAGCAGTCAGAGTAAGACAGGGTATTCACCCCTCCACTTT
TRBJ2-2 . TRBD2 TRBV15 CATNSQRGGLTGELFF TGTGCCACCAACAGCCAGCGGGGGGGCCTCACCGGGGAGCTGTTTTTT
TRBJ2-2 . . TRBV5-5 CASSLRFVRENTGELFF TGTGCCAGCAGCTTGCGATTTGTGCGGGAAAACACCGGGGAGCTGTTTTTT
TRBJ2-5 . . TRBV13 CASSLGLVSESETQYF TGTGCCAGCAGCTTAGGCCTGGTATCCGAGTCGGAGACCCAGTACTTC
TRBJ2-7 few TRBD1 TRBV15 CAFGQGRSEQYF TGTGCCTTTGGACAGGGCCGTTCCGAGCAGTACTTC
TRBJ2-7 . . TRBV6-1 CASSPQRLGAGYNEQYF TGTGCCAGCAGTCCCCAAAGGCTAGGAGCGGGTTACAATGAGCAGTACTTC
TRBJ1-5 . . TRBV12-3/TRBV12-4 CASSWGPPEGNQPQHF TGTGCCAGCAGTTGGGGGCCCCCCGAAGGCAATCAGCCCCAGCATTTT
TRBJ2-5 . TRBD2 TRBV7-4 CASSLRTSRETQYF TGTGCCAGCAGCTTGAGGACTAGCCGGGAGACCCAGTACTTC
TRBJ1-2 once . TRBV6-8 CASSPTATNYGYTF TGTGCCAGCAGTCCGACAGCTACTAACTATGGCTACACCTTC
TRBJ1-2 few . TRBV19 CASSLPGTIANYGYTF TGTGCCAGTAGTCTTCCCGGGACAATCGCTAACTATGGCTACACCTTC
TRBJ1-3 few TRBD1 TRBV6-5 CASSPGQGTFSGNTIYF TGTGCCAGCAGCCCGGGACAGGGAACATTTTCTGGAAACACCATATATTTT
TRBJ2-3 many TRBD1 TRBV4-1 CASSQWGQGVITDTQYF TGCGCCAGCAGCCAATGGGGACAGGGGGTAATCACAGATACGCAGTATTTT
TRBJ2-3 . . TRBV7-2 CASSLAWRDLSSTDTQYF TGTGCCAGCAGCTTAGCCTGGAGGGACCTCTCTAGCACAGATACGCAGTATTTT
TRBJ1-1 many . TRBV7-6 CASSSPGFAEAFF TGTGCCAGCAGCTCTCCTGGGTTCGCTGAAGCTTTCTTT
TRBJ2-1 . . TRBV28 CASSLGGPPPHEQFF TGTGCCAGCAGTTTGGGGGGTCCCCCCCCCCATGAGCAGTTCTTC
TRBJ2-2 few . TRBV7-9 CAIRATGELFF TGTGCCATCCGGGCCACCGGGGAGCTGTTTTTT
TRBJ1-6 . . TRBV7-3 CASSEGGKGLWNSPLHF TGTGCCAGCAGCGAGGGGGGGAAAGGGCTTTGGAATTCACCCCTCCACTTT